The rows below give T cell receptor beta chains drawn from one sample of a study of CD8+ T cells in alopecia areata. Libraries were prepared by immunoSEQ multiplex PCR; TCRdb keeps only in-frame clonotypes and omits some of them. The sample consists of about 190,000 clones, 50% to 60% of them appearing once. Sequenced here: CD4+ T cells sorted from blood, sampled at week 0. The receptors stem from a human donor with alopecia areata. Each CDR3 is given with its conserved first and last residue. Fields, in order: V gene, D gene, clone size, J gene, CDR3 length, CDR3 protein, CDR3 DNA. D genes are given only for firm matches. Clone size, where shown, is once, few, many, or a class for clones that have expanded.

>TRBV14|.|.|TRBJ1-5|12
CASSLRDQPQHF
TGTGCCAGCAGCTTAAGGGATCAGCCCCAGCATTTT
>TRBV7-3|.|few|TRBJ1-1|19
CASSPVGGRVRRLDTEAFF
TGTGCCAGCAGCCCTGTAGGAGGGAGAGTCCGTCGGCTTGACACTGAAGCTTTCTTT
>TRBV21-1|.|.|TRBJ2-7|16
CASSASRTGRGREQYF
TGTGCCAGCAGCGCCTCTCGGACAGGGAGAGGTAGGGAGCAGTACTTC
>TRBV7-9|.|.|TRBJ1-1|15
CASSLSGGLITEAFF
TGTGCCAGCAGTCTTAGCGGGGGGCTGATCACTGAAGCTTTCTTT
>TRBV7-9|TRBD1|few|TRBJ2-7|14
CASSPGTAPYEQYF
TGTGCCAGCAGCCCCGGGACAGCCCCCTACGAGCAGTACTTC
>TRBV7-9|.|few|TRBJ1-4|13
CASSSDGGEKLFF
TGTGCCAGCAGTTCTGATGGGGGAGAAAAACTGTTTTTT
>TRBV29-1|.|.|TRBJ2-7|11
CSVLWGAEQYF
TGCAGCGTTCTTTGGGGGGCCGAGCAGTACTTC
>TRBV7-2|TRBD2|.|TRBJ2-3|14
CASSRTSPTDTQYF
TGTGCCAGCAGCCGGACTAGCCCCACAGATACGCAGTATTTT
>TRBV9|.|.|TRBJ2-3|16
CASSVQLGVSTDTQYF
TGTGCCAGCAGCGTTCAGCTGGGGGTAAGCACAGATACGCAGTATTTT
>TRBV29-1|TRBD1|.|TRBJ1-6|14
CSAATGGVNSPLHF
TGCAGCGCCGCCACAGGGGGCGTTAATTCACCCCTCCACTTT
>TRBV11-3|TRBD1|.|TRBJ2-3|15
CASSKDRASTDTQYF
TGTGCCAGCAGCAAGGACAGGGCCAGCACAGATACGCAGTATTTT
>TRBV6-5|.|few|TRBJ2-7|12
CASNGGPYEQYF
TGTGCCAGCAATGGGGGGCCCTACGAGCAGTACTTC
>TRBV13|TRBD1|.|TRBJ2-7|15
CASRPLGQESYEQYF
TGTGCCAGCAGACCGTTGGGACAGGAGTCCTACGAGCAGTACTTC
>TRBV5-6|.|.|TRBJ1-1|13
CASSQGRNTEAFF
TGTGCCAGCAGCCAGGGACGGAACACTGAAGCTTTCTTT
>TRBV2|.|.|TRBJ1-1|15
CASQGIRLAEAKAFF
TGTGCCAGCCAAGGCATCCGTTTAGCCGAAGCAAAAGCTTTCTTT
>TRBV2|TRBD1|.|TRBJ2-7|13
CASCWTGMYEQYF
TGTGCCAGCTGTTGGACAGGCATGTACGAGCAGTACTTC
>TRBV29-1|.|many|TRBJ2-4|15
CSVVLGGVAKNIQYF
TGCAGCGTTGTTCTAGGTGGCGTAGCCAAAAACATTCAGTACTTC
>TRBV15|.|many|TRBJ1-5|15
CATSRDPGFNQPQHF
TGTGCCACCAGCAGAGACCCGGGGTTCAATCAGCCCCAGCATTTT
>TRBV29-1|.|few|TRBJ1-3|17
CSVEIRQLSPAGNTIYF
TGCAGCGTTGAAATACGGCAGCTCTCACCAGCTGGAAACACCATATATTTT
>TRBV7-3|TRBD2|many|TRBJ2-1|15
CASSLYGTSVTEQFF
TGTGCCAGCAGCTTATACGGGACTAGCGTAACTGAGCAGTTCTTC
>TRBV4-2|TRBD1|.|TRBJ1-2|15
CASSQDRDRNYGYTF
TGTGCCAGCAGCCAAGATAGGGACAGGAACTATGGCTACACCTTC
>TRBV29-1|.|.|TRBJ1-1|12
CSVVQGNTEAFF
TGCAGCGTGGTCCAGGGGAACACTGAAGCTTTCTTT
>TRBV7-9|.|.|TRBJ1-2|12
CASSLLTGGYTF
TGTGCCAGCAGCTTGCTGACCGGGGGCTACACCTTC
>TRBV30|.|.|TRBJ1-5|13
CAWGAGPDQPQHF
TGTGCCTGGGGAGCGGGACCAGATCAGCCCCAGCATTTT
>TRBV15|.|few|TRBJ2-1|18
CATSRVIGRGRFSNEQFF
TGTGCCACCAGCAGAGTGATAGGGAGGGGGCGGTTTTCGAATGAGCAGTTCTTC
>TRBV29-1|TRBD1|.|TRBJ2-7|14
CSARDRRAPYEQYF
TGCAGCGCCAGGGACAGGCGGGCTCCCTACGAGCAGTACTTC
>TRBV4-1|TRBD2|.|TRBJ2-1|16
CASSHLGTSPYNEQFF
TGCGCCAGCAGCCACCTCGGGACTAGTCCATACAATGAGCAGTTCTTC
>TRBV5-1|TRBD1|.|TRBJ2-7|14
CASSPTGGWYEQYF
TGCGCCAGCAGCCCCACAGGGGGCTGGTACGAGCAGTACTTC
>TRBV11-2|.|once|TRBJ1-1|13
CASSSQVNTEAFF
TGTGCCAGCAGCAGCCAGGTGAACACTGAAGCTTTCTTT
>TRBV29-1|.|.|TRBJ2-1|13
CSVAQGQRNEQFF
TGCAGCGTTGCCCAAGGACAGCGCAATGAGCAGTTCTTC
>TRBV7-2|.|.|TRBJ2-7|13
CASSFRDNYEQYF
TGTGCCAGCAGCTTCCGGGACAACTACGAGCAGTACTTC
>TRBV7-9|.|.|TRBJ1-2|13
CASSLSRDYGYTF
TGTGCCAGCAGCTTAAGCAGAGACTATGGCTACACCTTC
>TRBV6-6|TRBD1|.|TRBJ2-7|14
CASKVDRVGYEQYF
TGTGCCAGCAAAGTGGACAGGGTGGGATACGAGCAGTACTTC
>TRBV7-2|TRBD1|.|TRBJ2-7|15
CASSSRTGVSYEQYF
TGTGCCAGCAGCTCACGAACAGGGGTTTCCTACGAGCAGTACTTC
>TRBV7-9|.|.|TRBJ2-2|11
CARGDTGELFF
TGTGCCAGGGGGGACACCGGGGAGCTGTTTTTT
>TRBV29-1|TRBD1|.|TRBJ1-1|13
CSVGRGQGTEAFF
TGCAGCGTGGGCAGGGGGCAGGGCACTGAAGCTTTCTTT
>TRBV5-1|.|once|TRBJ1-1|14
CASRPGTMNTEAFF
TGCGCCAGCAGACCCGGGACAATGAACACTGAAGCTTTCTTT